This T cell receptor beta chain derives from a study of T cells in Graves' hyperthyroidism and ophthalmopathy. The CDR3 is 14 amino acids. Trimming took 5 bases from V and 2 from J; bases not matched to a gene: 4. Amplification of TCR beta CDR3 regions used RNA as the template. TCR CDR3 underwent first-round RT-PCR with the HTBI primer set. TCRdb called the multiplex PCR reads again in MiXCR, with one record for every CDR3 protein. The sample consists of some 510,000 distinct CDR3 sequences, about a fifth of them appearing once. This clonotype came up many times. The sequencing sample was made of blood. The source of this sequence is a man between 18 and 35 years old with Graves' hyperthyroidism. The chain joins TRBV12-3 or TRBV12-4 to TRBJ2-7, with 9 positions matching TRBD1. The CDR3 nucleotides read TGTGCCAGCAGTCGGACAGGGGCCCCCTACGAGCAGTACTTC. Translation: CASSRTGAPYEQYF.